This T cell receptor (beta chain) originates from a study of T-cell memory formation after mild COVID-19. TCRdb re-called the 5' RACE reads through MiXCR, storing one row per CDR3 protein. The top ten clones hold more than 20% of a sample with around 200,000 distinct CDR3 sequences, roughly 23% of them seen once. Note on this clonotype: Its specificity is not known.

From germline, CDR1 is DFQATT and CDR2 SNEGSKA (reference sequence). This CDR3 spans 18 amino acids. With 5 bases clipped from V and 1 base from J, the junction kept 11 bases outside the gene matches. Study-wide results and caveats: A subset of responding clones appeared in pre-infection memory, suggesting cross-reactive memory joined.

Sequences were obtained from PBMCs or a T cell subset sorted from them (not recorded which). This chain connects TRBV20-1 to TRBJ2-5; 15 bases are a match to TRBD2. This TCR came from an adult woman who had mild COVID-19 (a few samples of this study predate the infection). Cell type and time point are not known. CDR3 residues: CSAPYPGTSGRPQETQYF. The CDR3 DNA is TGCAGTGCTCCATATCCCGGGACTAGCGGGAGGCCCCAAGAGACCCAGTACTTC.